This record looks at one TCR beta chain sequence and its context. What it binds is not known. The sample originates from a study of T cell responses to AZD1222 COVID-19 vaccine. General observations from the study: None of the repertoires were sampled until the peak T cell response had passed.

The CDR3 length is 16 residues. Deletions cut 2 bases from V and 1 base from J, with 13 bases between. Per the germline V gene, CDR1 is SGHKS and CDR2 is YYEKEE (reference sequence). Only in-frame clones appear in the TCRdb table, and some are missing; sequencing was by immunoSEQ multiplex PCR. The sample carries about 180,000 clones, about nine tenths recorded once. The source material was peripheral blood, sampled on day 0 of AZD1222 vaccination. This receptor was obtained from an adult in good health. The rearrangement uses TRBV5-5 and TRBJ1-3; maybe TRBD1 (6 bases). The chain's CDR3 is CASSLQGGESGNTIYF. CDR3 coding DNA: TGTGCCAGCAGCTTACAGGGAGGGGAATCTGGAAACACCATATATTTT.